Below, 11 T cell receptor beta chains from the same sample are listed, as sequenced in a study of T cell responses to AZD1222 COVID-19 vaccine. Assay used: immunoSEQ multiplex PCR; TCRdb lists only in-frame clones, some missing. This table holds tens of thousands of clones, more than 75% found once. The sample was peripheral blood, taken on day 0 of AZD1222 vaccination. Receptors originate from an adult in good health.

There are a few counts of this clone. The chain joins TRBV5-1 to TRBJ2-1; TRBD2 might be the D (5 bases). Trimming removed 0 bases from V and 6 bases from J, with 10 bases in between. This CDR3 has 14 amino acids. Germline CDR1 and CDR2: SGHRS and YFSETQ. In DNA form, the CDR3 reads TGCGCCAGCAGCTTGGTGGGTAGCGCCAATGAGCAGTTCTTC. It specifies CASSLVGSANEQFF.

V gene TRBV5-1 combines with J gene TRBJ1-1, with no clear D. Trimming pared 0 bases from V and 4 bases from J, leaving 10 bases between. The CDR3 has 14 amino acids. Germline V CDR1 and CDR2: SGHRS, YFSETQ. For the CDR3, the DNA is TGCGCCAGCAGCTTGGACGGAATTCTCACTGAAGCTTTCTTT. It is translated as CASSLDGILTEAFF.

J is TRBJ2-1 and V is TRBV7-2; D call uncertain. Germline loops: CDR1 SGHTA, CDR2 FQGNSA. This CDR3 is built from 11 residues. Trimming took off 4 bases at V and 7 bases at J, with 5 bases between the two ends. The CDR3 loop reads CASSWGNEQFF. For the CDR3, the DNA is TGTGCCAGCAGCTGGGGTAATGAGCAGTTCTTC.

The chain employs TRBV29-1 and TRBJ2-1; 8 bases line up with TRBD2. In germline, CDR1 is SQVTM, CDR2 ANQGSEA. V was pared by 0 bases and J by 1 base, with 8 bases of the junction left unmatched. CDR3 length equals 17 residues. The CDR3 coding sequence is TGCAGCGTTGAAGATGGGGCTTTAGCGGGATCCTACAATGAGCAGTTCTTC. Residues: CSVEDGALAGSYNEQFF.

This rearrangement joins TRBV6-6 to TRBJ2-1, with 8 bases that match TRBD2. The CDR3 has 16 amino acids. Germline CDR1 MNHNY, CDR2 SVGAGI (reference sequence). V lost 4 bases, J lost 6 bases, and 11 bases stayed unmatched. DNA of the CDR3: TGTGCCAGCAGTTGGGGTGCAGCGGGAGTTGGCAATGAGCAGTTCTTC. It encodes CASSWGAAGVGNEQFF.

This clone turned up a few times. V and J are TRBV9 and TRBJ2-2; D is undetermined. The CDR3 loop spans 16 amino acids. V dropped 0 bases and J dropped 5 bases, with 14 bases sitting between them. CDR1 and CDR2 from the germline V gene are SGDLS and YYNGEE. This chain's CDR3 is CASSVGSIRPTGELFF. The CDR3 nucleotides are TGTGCCAGCAGCGTAGGAAGTATCAGACCGACCGGGGAGCTGTTTTTT.

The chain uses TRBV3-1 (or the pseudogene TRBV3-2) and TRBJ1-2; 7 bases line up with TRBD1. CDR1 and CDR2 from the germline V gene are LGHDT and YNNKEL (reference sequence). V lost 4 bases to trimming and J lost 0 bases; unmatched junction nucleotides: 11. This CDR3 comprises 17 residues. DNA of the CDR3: TGTGCCAGCAGCCTTCGGGTACCGGGACAGTCTAACTATGGCTACACCTTC. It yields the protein CASSLRVPGQSNYGYTF.

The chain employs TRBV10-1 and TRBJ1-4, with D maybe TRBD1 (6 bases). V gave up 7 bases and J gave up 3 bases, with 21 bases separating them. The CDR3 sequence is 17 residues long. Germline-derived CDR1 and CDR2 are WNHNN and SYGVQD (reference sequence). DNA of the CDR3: TGCGCCAGCACCCAACTACCGGGACACGCGGCTAATGAAAAACTGTTTTTT. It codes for CASTQLPGHAANEKLFF.

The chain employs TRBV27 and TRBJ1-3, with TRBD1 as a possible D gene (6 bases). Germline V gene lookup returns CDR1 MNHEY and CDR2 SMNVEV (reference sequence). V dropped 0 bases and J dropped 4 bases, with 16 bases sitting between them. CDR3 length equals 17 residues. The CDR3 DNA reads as TGTGCCAGCAGTTTATCGGGGCCGACAGGATCGGGAAACACCATATATTTT. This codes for CASSLSGPTGSGNTIYF.

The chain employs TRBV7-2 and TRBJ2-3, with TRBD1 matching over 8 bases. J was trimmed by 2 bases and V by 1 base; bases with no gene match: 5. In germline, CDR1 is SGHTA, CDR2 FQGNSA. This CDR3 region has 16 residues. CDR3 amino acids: CASSLGGTGATDTQYF. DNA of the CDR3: TGTGCCAGCAGCTTAGGTGGGACAGGAGCCACAGATACGCAGTATTTT. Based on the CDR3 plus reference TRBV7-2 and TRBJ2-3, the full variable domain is GAGVSQSPSNKVTEKGKDVELRCDPISGHTALYWYRQSLGQGLEFLIYFQGNSAPDKSGLPSDRFSAERTGGSVSTLTIQRTQQEDSAVYLCASSLGGTGATDTQYFGPGTRLTVL.

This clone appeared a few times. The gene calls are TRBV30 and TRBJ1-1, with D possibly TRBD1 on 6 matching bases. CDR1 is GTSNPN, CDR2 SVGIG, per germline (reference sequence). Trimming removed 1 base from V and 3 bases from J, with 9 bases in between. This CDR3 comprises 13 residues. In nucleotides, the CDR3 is TGTGCCTGGAGTGCCGGGGGGCACACTGAAGCTTTCTTT. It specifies CAWSAGGHTEAFF.